This is a list of T cell receptor beta chains from one sample in a study of blood T cell repertoires in COVID-19. The data were produced by immunoSEQ multiplex PCR, yet TCRdb's version contains in-frame clones alone and is incomplete. The repertoire holds around 220,000 clones, with around 90% as singletons. The sample comprised PBMCs or T cells enriched from blood (not recorded which). These receptors all stem from a woman aged 18-35 years who had recovered from COVID-19. Both conserved end residues are part of each CDR3. The D gene is left open where the match is weak. Clone size is shown for a subset of rows, as once, few, many or a class of expanded clone.

d_gene	j_gene	abundance	v_gene	CDR3nt	CDR3aa
TRBD1	TRBJ2-7	.	TRBV7-8	TGTGCCAGCAGCTTAGGAGGGGGCACAGCACGGGAGCAGTACTTC	CASSLGGGTAREQYF
.	TRBJ2-7	.	TRBV28	TGTGCCAGCAGAGCATCCGGGACATTATACGAGCAGTACTTC	CASRASGTLYEQYF
.	TRBJ1-2	.	TRBV19	TGTGCCAGTAGCCCCTCGGGGGGCAGCTATGGCTACACCTTC	CASSPSGGSYGYTF
.	TRBJ2-7	.	TRBV9	TGTGCCAGCAGCTCCTTAGCGGAGACCTACGAGCAGTACTTC	CASSSLAETYEQYF
TRBD1	TRBJ1-1	.	TRBV9	TGTGCCAGCAGCGGCCCAGGGGGTGAAGCTTTCTTT	CASSGPGGEAFF
.	TRBJ2-1	.	TRBV11-2	TGTGCCAGCCTGCCCACGGGACTTTACAATGAGCAGTTCTTC	CASLPTGLYNEQFF
.	TRBJ2-1	.	TRBV18	TGTGCCAGCTCCCAGACATATCAAAATGAGCAGTTCTTC	CASSQTYQNEQFF
TRBD1	TRBJ1-1	.	TRBV19	TGTGCCAGTAGTATAGAGATCGTGGGACAGCTGAACACTGAAGCTTTCTTT	CASSIEIVGQLNTEAFF
TRBD1	TRBJ1-2	once	TRBV4-2	TGTGCCAGCAGCCAGAGGGACAGGTCGCATGGCTACACCTTC	CASSQRDRSHGYTF
TRBD1	TRBJ1-4	.	TRBV5-1	TGCGCCAGCAGCTTTCAGGGGGGAGTTAATGAAAAACTGTTTTTT	CASSFQGGVNEKLFF
TRBD1	TRBJ1-2	once	TRBV27	TGTGCCAGCAGCCCGACAGGGCGGGATGGCTACACCTTC	CASSPTGRDGYTF
.	TRBJ2-1	.	TRBV10-2	TGCGCCAGCAGTGAGTGGGCCCATGAGCAGTTCTTC	CASSEWAHEQFF
.	TRBJ1-3	.	TRBV10-3	TGTGCCATCACCACGGGGGAGGAAAACACCATATATTTT	CAITTGEENTIYF
.	TRBJ2-7	.	TRBV27	TGTGCCAGCAGTTTCGGACAGATCTACGAGCAGTACTTC	CASSFGQIYEQYF
.	TRBJ2-3	.	TRBV7-8	TGTGCCAGCAGCAGACAGGCCCTGACTAGCACAGATACGCAGTGTTTT	CASSRQALTSTDTQCF
TRBD1	TRBJ1-1	.	TRBV14	TGTGCCAGCAGCCAAGAATGGGACAGGTGGGCTATTGGTGGTGAAGCTTTCTTT	CASSQEWDRWAIGGEAFF
TRBD2	TRBJ2-7	.	TRBV27	TGTGCCAGCAGTTTGACTAGCTTGCCCCACGAGCAGTACTTC	CASSLTSLPHEQYF
TRBD1	TRBJ1-6	.	TRBV5-3	TGTGCCAGAAGCCCCGAGGGACAGGGGCACTCACCCCTCCACTTT	CARSPEGQGHSPLHF
.	TRBJ2-2	.	TRBV7-3	TGTGCCAGCAGCTACCAGACTGATCCAGGGGAGCTGTTTTTT	CASSYQTDPGELFF
.	TRBJ1-4	.	TRBV7-2	TGTGCCAGCAGCCCACAGGGTCGAGGGTCTAATGAAAAACTGTTTTTT	CASSPQGRGSNEKLFF
.	TRBJ2-1	.	TRBV24-1	TGTGCCACCAGTGTTGCAGGGAGGAATGAGCAGTTCTTC	CATSVAGRNEQFF
TRBD1	TRBJ2-1	.	TRBV12-3/TRBV12-4	TGTGCCAGCAGGACAGGGATCTACAATGAGCAGTTCTTC	CASRTGIYNEQFF
TRBD1	TRBJ1-4	.	TRBV6-5	TGTGCCAGCAGTCCCCGGGACAGGGATAATGAAAAACTGTTTTTT	CASSPRDRDNEKLFF
TRBD1	TRBJ1-4	.	TRBV27	TGTGCCAGCAGTTTCCGCCCGGGACAGGGGGATGAAAAACTGTTTTTT	CASSFRPGQGDEKLFF
.	TRBJ2-1	.	TRBV12-3/TRBV12-4	TGTGCCAGCAGCCACTCTGATGGTGAGCAGTTCTTC	CASSHSDGEQFF
.	TRBJ1-1	.	TRBV19	TGTGCCAGTAGTATCCATGGGGGGGGCACTGAAGCTTTCTTT	CASSIHGGGTEAFF
.	TRBJ1-1	.	TRBV5-5	TGTGCCAGCAGCTCCAACCCAGAGAACACTGAAGCTTTCTTT	CASSSNPENTEAFF
.	TRBJ2-3	.	TRBV6-5	TGTGCCTCGACCACTTTTCTCGGGGGCACAGATACGCAGTATTTT	CASTTFLGGTDTQYF
.	TRBJ1-6	.	TRBV21-1	TGTGCCAGCAGCCTCGGACAGGGTAGGCCACCCCTCCACTTT	CASSLGQGRPPLHF
.	TRBJ1-1	.	TRBV28	TGTGCCAGCAGTTTTGGGGCGGTGGATGAAGCTTTCTTT	CASSFGAVDEAFF
.	TRBJ1-1	.	TRBV9	TGTGCCAGCACACCGACAGGAGAGAACACTGAAGCTTTCTTT	CASTPTGENTEAFF
TRBD1	TRBJ1-1	.	TRBV5-1	TGCGCCAGCAGCTTTGGACAGGGAAGTCACGCTTTCTTT	CASSFGQGSHAFF
TRBD2	TRBJ2-1	.	TRBV10-3	TGTGCCATCAGTGGGGGACTAGCGAGCTCCTACAATGAGCAGTTCTTC	CAISGGLASSYNEQFF
.	TRBJ1-2	.	TRBV7-2	TGTGCCAGCAGCTTACAGCCAGGGAATAACTATGGCTACACCTTC	CASSLQPGNNYGYTF
.	TRBJ1-1	.	TRBV9	TGTGCCAGCACGGAGACGGGGAACACTGAAGCTTTCTTT	CASTETGNTEAFF
TRBD1	TRBJ1-2	.	TRBV27	TGTGCCAGCAGTACAACGCCAGGGGGTGGCTACACCTTC	CASSTTPGGGYTF
.	TRBJ1-5	.	TRBV28	TGTGCCAGTAAAGCGGGGGGGCCCCAGCATTTT	CASKAGGPQHF
TRBD1	TRBJ1-2	.	TRBV2	TGTGCCAGCAGAGCCGGACAGGGCATAAACTATGGCTACACCTTC	CASRAGQGINYGYTF
.	TRBJ2-1	.	TRBV5-4	TGTGCCAGCAGCTCTTATAGCGGACACTACAATGAGCAGTTCTTC	CASSSYSGHYNEQFF
TRBD1	TRBJ2-1	.	TRBV6-2/TRBV6-3	TGTGCCAGCAGTTACTGGACAGGGATCTCTGCAAGATCCGGCCAAAGGGGTGAGCAGTTCTTC	CASSYWTGISARSGQRGEQFF
.	TRBJ1-3	.	TRBV11-2	TGTGCCAGCAGCTTGCGGCTGTGGGTGACCGACTCTGGAAACACCATATATTTT	CASSLRLWVTDSGNTIYF
.	TRBJ2-7	.	TRBV28	TGTGCCAGCAGTTCCACCCAATGGGGAGGCACCTACGAGCAGTACTTC	CASSSTQWGGTYEQYF
.	TRBJ2-2	once	TRBV27	TGTGCCAGCATCGCGAGGAGGGGAACCGGGGAGCTGTTTTTT	CASIARRGTGELFF
TRBD1	TRBJ2-7	.	TRBV18	TGTGCCAGCTCACCACAGGGGGCCCTCGGGTACGAGCAGTACTTC	CASSPQGALGYEQYF